These T cell receptor beta chains were read from a single sample in a study of blood T cell repertoires in COVID-19. Libraries were prepared by immunoSEQ multiplex PCR; TCRdb keeps only in-frame clonotypes and omits some of them. The table lists around 40,000 clones, roughly nine tenths of them singletons. The sequencing input was peripheral blood. These receptors originate from a man over 45 with active COVID-19. CDR3s include the opening cysteine and the closing phenylalanine or tryptophan. Size tells how often a clone was seen (once, few, many) or the class of an expanded clone, and some rows leave it out.

j_gene | abundance | v_gene | CDR3aa
TRBJ1-6 | NA | TRBV27 | CASSFALRGNSPLHF
TRBJ2-6 | NA | TRBV4-3 | CASSLRDSSSGANVLTF
TRBJ1-5 | NA | TRBV5-1 | CASSPEGLGSNQPQHF
TRBJ2-7 | NA | TRBV5-1 | CASSLLGADEQYF
TRBJ2-6 | NA | TRBV27 | CASRPSGRANVLTF
TRBJ2-5 | NA | TRBV11-1 | CASSLDQGAQETQYF
TRBJ2-1 | NA | TRBV27 | CASSLFGGQGRNEQFF
TRBJ1-1 | NA | TRBV7-2 | CASSLERNTEAFF
TRBJ1-1 | NA | TRBV28 | CASSSSPGGAFF
TRBJ2-5 | NA | TRBV30 | CAWSVWTGKGETQYF
TRBJ2-1 | once | TRBV11-3 | CASALAGGGWNEQFF
TRBJ2-5 | NA | TRBV4-3 | CASSQERETFQETQYF
TRBJ2-3 | NA | TRBV28 | CASSRGAGISTDTQYF
TRBJ2-6 | NA | TRBV28 | CASSLSGGANVLTF
TRBJ2-1 | NA | TRBV27 | CASSLSSYLNEQFF
TRBJ2-2 | NA | TRBV7-9 | CASSFGLAGARELFF